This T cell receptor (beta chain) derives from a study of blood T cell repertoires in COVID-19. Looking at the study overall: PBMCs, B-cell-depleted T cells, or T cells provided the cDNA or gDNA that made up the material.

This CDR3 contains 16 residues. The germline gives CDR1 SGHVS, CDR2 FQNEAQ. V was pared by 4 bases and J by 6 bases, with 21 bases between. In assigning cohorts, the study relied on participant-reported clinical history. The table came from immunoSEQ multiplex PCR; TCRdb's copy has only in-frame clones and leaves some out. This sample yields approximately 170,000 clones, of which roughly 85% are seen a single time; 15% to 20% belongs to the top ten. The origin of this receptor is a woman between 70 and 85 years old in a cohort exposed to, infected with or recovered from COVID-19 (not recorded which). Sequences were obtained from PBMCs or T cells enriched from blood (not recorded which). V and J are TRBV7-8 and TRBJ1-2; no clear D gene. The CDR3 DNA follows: TGTGCCAGCAGCTCCTCCCGGGATCCGGGTGCGGATGGCTACACCTTC. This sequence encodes CASSSSRDPGADGYTF.